The 11 T cell receptor beta chains given below trace back to one sample, sequenced in a study of blood T cells in healthy people across ages (dated by TCRdb to the mid-2010s). Library method: 5' RACE. The run used an Illumina HiSeq 2500. A second roughly 6 to 11 cycle PCR used a sample-barcoded 5' primer and a J-beta primer mix. TCRdb's own reprocessing of the public reads used fastp at Q25 and MiXCR and kept productive beta chains. Each CDR3 protein appears once, grouped with its most common genes and DNA. Recorded for this sample are some 800,000 distinct CDR3 sequences; 20% to 30% of them occurred a single time. The ten largest clones take up under 4% of the sample. These sequences were also reported in another study, on T cells of mothers and their children.

Sequences were obtained from blood. The receptor source for this set is a boy aged 5 to 17 in good health.

This clonotype has ten or more counts. The rearrangement uses TRBV5-1 and TRBJ2-1, with TRBD2 matching 9 bases. CDR3 length: 17 amino acids. Germline loops: CDR1 SGHRS, CDR2 YFSETQ. V was pared by 3 bases and J by 3 bases, with 10 bases of the junction left unmatched. The CDR3 sequence: CASSSDLTSGVYNEQFF. Written as DNA, the CDR3 is TGCGCCAGCAGCTCCGATTTGACTAGCGGAGTCTACAATGAGCAGTTCTTC.

This clonotype was seen a few times. The chain recombines TRBV5-6 with TRBJ2-5, with 8 bases matching TRBD2. The ends lost 4 bases at V and 4 bases at J; junction bases unmatched: 12. This CDR3 has 16 amino acids. CDR1 is SGHDT and CDR2 is YYEEEE in the germline V gene. The CDR3 DNA reads as TGTGCCAGCAGCCCTAAGGGCGGGGGGAACCCAGAGACCCAGTACTTC. Translation gives CASSPKGGGNPETQYF.

This clonotype was seen more than once but under ten times. The chain combines TRBV19 with TRBJ2-3; D remains unclear. V dropped 7 bases and J dropped 10 bases, with 15 bases sitting between them. Looked up from germline, CDR1 is LNHDA and CDR2 is SQIVND (reference sequence). This CDR3 has 12 residues. The CDR3 nucleotides read TGTGCCAGTATAAATCGAAGATACGCGCAGTATTTT. Amino acid sequence: CASINRRYAQYF.

The chain links TRBV14 to TRBJ2-3; either TRBD1 or TRBD2 may fit D (6 bases each). Trimming stripped 9 bases from V and 5 bases from J, with 36 bases between. The CDR3 length is 20 residues. CDR1 is SGHDN, CDR2 FVKESK, per germline. The CDR3 is CARTKGGRTQGPLGGDTQYF. CDR3 sequence (DNA): TGTGCCAGAACGAAAGGGGGGCGCACACAGGGCCCCCTAGGTGGAGATACGCAGTATTTT. The full variable domain, in which reference TRBV14 and TRBJ2-3 provide the parts outside the CDR3, is EAGVTQFPSHSVIEKGQTVTLRCDPISGHDNLYWYRRVMGKEIKFLLHFVKESKQDESGMPNNRFLAERTGGTYSTLKVQPAELEDSGVYFCARTKGGRTQGPLGGDTQYFGPGTRLTVL.

The chain is built from TRBV29-1 and TRBJ2-5; perhaps TRBD1 as D (6 bases). The CDR3 has 13 amino acids. The V end lost 0 bases, the J end lost 4 bases, and 9 bases lay between the germline ends. Germline CDR1 SQVTM, CDR2 ANQGSEA. DNA for the CDR3: TGCAGCGTTGAAGATCAGGGGTTAGAGACCCAGTACTTC. It codes for CSVEDQGLETQYF.

J is TRBJ2-2 and V is TRBV28; 7 bases are shared with TRBD2. The CDR3 covers 14 residues. The junction had 6 bases not matched to a gene; V was cut back by 5 bases and J by 6 bases. Germline values: CDR1 MDHEN, CDR2 SYDVKM. CDR3 nucleotide sequence: TGTGCCAGCAGTGGAGCGGGACGGCCCGGGGAGCTGTTTTTT. This codes for CASSGAGRPGELFF.

The chain combines TRBV6-2 or TRBV6-3 with TRBJ2-6, with D maybe TRBD1 (5 bases). Trimming left V 4 bases short and J 4 bases short, with 8 bases between. The CDR3 spans 14 residues. CDR1 is MNHEY, CDR2 SVGEGT, per germline. The CDR3 spells CASSFNRGANVLTF. The CDR3 coding sequence is TGTGCCAGCAGTTTCAACAGGGGGGCCAACGTCCTGACTTTC.

This clonotype was counted between two and nine times. V and J are TRBV19 and TRBJ1-1, with no clear D. With 1 base removed from V and 7 bases from J, the gap between germline ends came to 7 bases. The CDR3 length is 12 residues. Germline CDR1 is LNHDA and CDR2 is SQIVND (reference sequence). The CDR3 region has the DNA TGTGCCAGTAGTATAGGGGCGGTTGAAGCTTTCTTT. Translating gives CASSIGAVEAFF.

This clonotype was counted a few times. This rearrangement joins TRBV7-9 to TRBJ1-2, with unresolved D. The V end was cut by 2 bases, the J end by 1 base, with 11 bases between. Germline lookup yields CDR1 SEHNR and CDR2 FQNEAQ (reference sequence). There are 15 residues in the CDR3. The CDR3 DNA sequence: TGTGCCAGCAGCTTACTAGACGAGATTAACTATGGCTACACCTTC. It yields the protein CASSLLDEINYGYTF.

This clonotype has a handful of counts. The chain combines TRBV12-3 or TRBV12-4 with TRBJ2-5, with 8 bases aligning to TRBD2. V dropped 5 bases and J dropped 4; count of bases not matched to a gene: 9. This CDR3 contains 15 residues. CDR3 coding DNA: TGTGCCAGCAGTCTGAGTCGGGAGGGCCGAGAGACCCAGTACTTC. As protein: CASSLSREGRETQYF.

This clonotype came up many times. A read error may account for a junction end that differs from germline. This chain links TRBV7-9 with TRBJ2-7; 10 nucleotides align to TRBD1. The CDR3 is 14 residues long. Per the germline V gene, CDR1 is SEHNR and CDR2 is FQNEAQ (reference sequence). CDR3 bases: TGCGCCAGCAGCTCCGGGACAGGGGCCTACGAGCAGTACTTC. Translating it yields CASSSGTGAYEQYF.